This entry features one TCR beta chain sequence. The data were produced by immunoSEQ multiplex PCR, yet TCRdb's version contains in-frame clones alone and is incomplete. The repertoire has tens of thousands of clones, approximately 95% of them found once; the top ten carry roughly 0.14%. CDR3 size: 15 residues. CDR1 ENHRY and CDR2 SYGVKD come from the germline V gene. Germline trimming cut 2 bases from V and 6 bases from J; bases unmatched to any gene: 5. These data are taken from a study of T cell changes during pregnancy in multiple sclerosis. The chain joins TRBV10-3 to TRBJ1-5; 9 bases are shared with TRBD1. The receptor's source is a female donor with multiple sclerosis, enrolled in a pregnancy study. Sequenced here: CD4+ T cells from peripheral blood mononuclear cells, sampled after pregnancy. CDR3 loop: CAISEKGTGIQPQHF. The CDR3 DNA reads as TGTGCCATCAGTGAGAAAGGGACAGGGATTCAGCCCCAGCATTTT.